These T cell receptor beta chains were read from a single sample in a study of blood T cell repertoires in COVID-19. Some clones are missing from TCRdb's copy, which holds only in-frame ones; the method was immunoSEQ multiplex PCR. The table shows about 82,000 clones, with around four fifths occurring only once. Sample: peripheral blood. The receptors shown here come from a woman aged 55-69 years with acute or convalescent COVID-19. The CDR3 runs from the conserved cysteine through the conserved F or W. Fields, in order: clone size, D gene, V gene, J gene, CDR3 DNA, CDR3 protein. A D gene is named only where the DNA matches it firmly. Only some rows state a clone size, as once, few, many or a class for expanded clones.

clone_size: .; d_call: TRBD1; v_call: TRBV5-1; j_call: TRBJ2-1; cdr3_nt: TGCGCCAGCAGCTTGGGGATGACAGGGACTGAGCAGTTCTTC; cdr3_aa: CASSLGMTGTEQFF
clone_size: .; d_call: .; v_call: TRBV2; j_call: TRBJ1-6; cdr3_nt: TGTGCCAGCGGGAACGGGGCCCTCCACTTT; cdr3_aa: CASGNGALHF
clone_size: .; d_call: .; v_call: TRBV5-1; j_call: TRBJ1-1; cdr3_nt: TGCGCCAGCAGCTCCAGGGTTAACACTGAAGCTTTCTTT; cdr3_aa: CASSSRVNTEAFF
clone_size: .; d_call: TRBD2; v_call: TRBV11-2; j_call: TRBJ2-7; cdr3_nt: TGTGCCAGCCGGTACCTAGCGGGAGAAAAGTACGAGCAGTACTTC; cdr3_aa: CASRYLAGEKYEQYF
clone_size: .; d_call: .; v_call: TRBV12-5; j_call: TRBJ1-2; cdr3_nt: TGTGCTAGTGGTTTGGACAGCCCTCTTTATGGCTACACCTTC; cdr3_aa: CASGLDSPLYGYTF
clone_size: .; d_call: .; v_call: TRBV6-2/TRBV6-3; j_call: TRBJ2-7; cdr3_nt: TGTGCCAGCAGTACCCAGGACATCTACGAGCAGTACTTC; cdr3_aa: CASSTQDIYEQYF
clone_size: .; d_call: .; v_call: TRBV19; j_call: TRBJ2-7; cdr3_nt: TGTGCCAGTAGTCTCGAGGTCCGGACAGAGCAGTACTTC; cdr3_aa: CASSLEVRTEQYF
clone_size: .; d_call: .; v_call: TRBV5-1; j_call: TRBJ1-2; cdr3_nt: TGCGCCAGCAGCTTGGGGACAAGTAACTATGGCTACACCTTC; cdr3_aa: CASSLGTSNYGYTF
clone_size: .; d_call: .; v_call: TRBV30; j_call: TRBJ2-3; cdr3_nt: TGTGCCTGGAGGGATAGCATGGTGGATACGCAGTATTTT; cdr3_aa: CAWRDSMVDTQYF
clone_size: .; d_call: .; v_call: TRBV30; j_call: TRBJ1-2; cdr3_nt: TGTGCCTGGAGTGTAGTTTCGAGGTCTTCTGGCTACACCTTC; cdr3_aa: CAWSVVSRSSGYTF
clone_size: .; d_call: .; v_call: TRBV15; j_call: TRBJ2-7; cdr3_nt: TGTGCCACCAGCCCCAGGGTTGACTACGAGCAGTACTTC; cdr3_aa: CATSPRVDYEQYF
clone_size: .; d_call: .; v_call: TRBV5-8; j_call: TRBJ2-3; cdr3_nt: TGTGCCAGCAACCGGGGGTCTGTTGACGGCACAGATACGCAGTATTTT; cdr3_aa: CASNRGSVDGTDTQYF
clone_size: .; d_call: .; v_call: TRBV24-1; j_call: TRBJ2-1; cdr3_nt: TGTGCCACCAGTGATTTGAGGCGACAGTACAATGAGCAGTTCTTC; cdr3_aa: CATSDLRRQYNEQFF
clone_size: .; d_call: .; v_call: TRBV6-6; j_call: TRBJ1-1; cdr3_nt: TGTGCCAGCAGTATTTACAGGCCATACACTGAAGCTTTCTTT; cdr3_aa: CASSIYRPYTEAFF
clone_size: .; d_call: .; v_call: TRBV7-2; j_call: TRBJ1-3; cdr3_nt: TGTGCCAGCAGCCGGGTGTCAAGCCTCTCTGGAAACACCATATATTTT; cdr3_aa: CASSRVSSLSGNTIYF
clone_size: once; d_call: .; v_call: TRBV2; j_call: TRBJ1-1; cdr3_nt: TGTGCCAGCAGTCCTACAGGGATGACTGAAGCTTTCTTT; cdr3_aa: CASSPTGMTEAFF
clone_size: .; d_call: TRBD2; v_call: TRBV11-2; j_call: TRBJ2-3; cdr3_nt: TGTGCCAGCAGCTTCCTTAGCGGGAGGGCCAGTACAGATACGCAGTATTTT; cdr3_aa: CASSFLSGRASTDTQYF
clone_size: .; d_call: TRBD1; v_call: TRBV18; j_call: TRBJ1-1; cdr3_nt: TGTGCCAGCGGGGGACAGTTGAACACTGAAGCTTTCTTT; cdr3_aa: CASGGQLNTEAFF
clone_size: .; d_call: .; v_call: TRBV11-2; j_call: TRBJ2-2; cdr3_nt: TGTGCCAGCAGCCCAACCCGGGGGGCAGGCACCGGGGAGCTGTTTTTT; cdr3_aa: CASSPTRGAGTGELFF
clone_size: .; d_call: TRBD2; v_call: TRBV5-4; j_call: TRBJ2-1; cdr3_nt: TGTGCCAGCAGCCCCCTAGCGGGTCTCTACAATGAGCAGTTCTTC; cdr3_aa: CASSPLAGLYNEQFF
clone_size: .; d_call: .; v_call: TRBV24-1; j_call: TRBJ1-5; cdr3_nt: TGTGCCACGAGTACAGGGAAGGTAGAGCCCCAGCATTTT; cdr3_aa: CATSTGKVEPQHF
clone_size: .; d_call: .; v_call: TRBV5-5; j_call: TRBJ1-1; cdr3_nt: TGTGCCAGCAGCTCACTCTCCGCCGAAGCTTTCTTT; cdr3_aa: CASSSLSAEAFF
clone_size: .; d_call: .; v_call: TRBV21-1; j_call: TRBJ1-3; cdr3_nt: TGTGCCAGCAGCAAAAGCCCTAGGACAGGGGGCGCCCCCCCCCACACCATATATTTT; cdr3_aa: CASSKSPRTGGAPPHTIYF
clone_size: .; d_call: TRBD2; v_call: TRBV19; j_call: TRBJ2-1; cdr3_nt: TGTGCCAGTAGGGGGGGGGCCTACAATGAGCAGTTCTTC; cdr3_aa: CASRGGAYNEQFF
clone_size: .; d_call: .; v_call: TRBV6-1; j_call: TRBJ1-4; cdr3_nt: TGTGCCAGCAGTGAAGCGAGAACAGCTTCCGAAAAACTGTTTTTT; cdr3_aa: CASSEARTASEKLFF
clone_size: .; d_call: TRBD2; v_call: TRBV5-1; j_call: TRBJ2-1; cdr3_nt: TGCGCCAGCAGCCCGCGAGCGGGGCCCTTAAATGAGCAGTTCTTC; cdr3_aa: CASSPRAGPLNEQFF
clone_size: .; d_call: .; v_call: TRBV21-1; j_call: TRBJ1-3; cdr3_nt: TGTGCCAGCAGCAAAATCGGCAGGGTCCGCACCATATATTTT; cdr3_aa: CASSKIGRVRTIYF
clone_size: .; d_call: .; v_call: TRBV6-2/TRBV6-3; j_call: TRBJ2-3; cdr3_nt: TGTGCCAGCAGCCCCTTAGCAACCGGCACAGATACGCAGTATTTT; cdr3_aa: CASSPLATGTDTQYF
clone_size: .; d_call: TRBD2; v_call: TRBV11-2; j_call: TRBJ2-7; cdr3_nt: TGTGCCAGCAGCATACTAGCGGGGGGCTACGAGCAGTACTTC; cdr3_aa: CASSILAGGYEQYF
clone_size: few; d_call: TRBD1; v_call: TRBV27; j_call: TRBJ1-2; cdr3_nt: TGTGCCAGCAGTTTAATCGGACAGGGGGGACTAGCTAACTATGGCTACACCTTC; cdr3_aa: CASSLIGQGGLANYGYTF
clone_size: .; d_call: .; v_call: TRBV6-5; j_call: TRBJ2-6; cdr3_nt: TGTGCCAGCTTTACAGGGACTGGGGCCAACGTCCTGACTTTC; cdr3_aa: CASFTGTGANVLTF